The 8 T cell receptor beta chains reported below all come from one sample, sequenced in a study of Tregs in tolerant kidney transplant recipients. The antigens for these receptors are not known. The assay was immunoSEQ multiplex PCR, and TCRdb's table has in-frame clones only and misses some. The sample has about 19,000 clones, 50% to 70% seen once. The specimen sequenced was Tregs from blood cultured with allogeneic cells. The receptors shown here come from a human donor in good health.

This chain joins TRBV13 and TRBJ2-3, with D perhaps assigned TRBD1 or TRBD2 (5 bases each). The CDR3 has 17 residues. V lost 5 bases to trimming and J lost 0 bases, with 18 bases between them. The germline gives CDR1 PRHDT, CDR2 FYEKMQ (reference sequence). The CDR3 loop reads CASSRLRDRGSTDTQYF. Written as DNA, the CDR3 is TGTGCCAGCAGCCGACTTAGGGACCGAGGTAGCACAGATACGCAGTATTTT.

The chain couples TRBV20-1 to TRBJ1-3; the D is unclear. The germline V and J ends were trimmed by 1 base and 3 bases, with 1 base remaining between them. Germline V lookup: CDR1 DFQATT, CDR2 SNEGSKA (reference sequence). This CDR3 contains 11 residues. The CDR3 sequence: CSARVGNTIYF. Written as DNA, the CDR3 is TGCAGTGCTAGAGTTGGAAACACCATATATTTT.

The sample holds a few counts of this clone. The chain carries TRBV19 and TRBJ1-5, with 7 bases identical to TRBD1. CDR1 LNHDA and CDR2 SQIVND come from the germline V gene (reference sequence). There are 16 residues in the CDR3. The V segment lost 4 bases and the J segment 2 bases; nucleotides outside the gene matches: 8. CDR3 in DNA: TGTGCCAGTAGTACACCCCAGGGGGTTGGCAATCAGCCCCAGCATTTT. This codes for CASSTPQGVGNQPQHF.

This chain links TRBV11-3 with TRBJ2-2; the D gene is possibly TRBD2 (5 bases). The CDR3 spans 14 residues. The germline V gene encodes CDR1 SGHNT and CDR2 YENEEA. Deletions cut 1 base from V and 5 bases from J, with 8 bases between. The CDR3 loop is CASSLVTGTGELFF. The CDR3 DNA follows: TGTGCCAGCAGCTTAGTGACGGGGACCGGGGAGCTGTTTTTT.

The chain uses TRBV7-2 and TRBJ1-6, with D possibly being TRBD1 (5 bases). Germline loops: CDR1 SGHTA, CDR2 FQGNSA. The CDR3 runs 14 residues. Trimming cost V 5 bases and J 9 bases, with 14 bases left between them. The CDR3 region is CASSPGPRGSPLHF. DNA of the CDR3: TGTGCCAGCAGCCCGGGACCGAGGGGTTCACCCCTCCACTTT.

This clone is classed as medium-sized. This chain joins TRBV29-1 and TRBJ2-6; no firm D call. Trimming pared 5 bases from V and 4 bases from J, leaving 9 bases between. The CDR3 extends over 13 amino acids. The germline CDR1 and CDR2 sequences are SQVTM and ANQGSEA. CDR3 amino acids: CSVTSGGANVLTF. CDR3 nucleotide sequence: TGCAGCGTTACCTCCGGAGGGGCCAACGTCCTGACTTTC.

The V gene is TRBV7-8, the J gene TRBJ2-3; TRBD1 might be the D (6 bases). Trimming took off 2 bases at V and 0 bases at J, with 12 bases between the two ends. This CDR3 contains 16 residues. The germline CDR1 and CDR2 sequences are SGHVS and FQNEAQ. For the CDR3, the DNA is TGTGCCAGCAGCTTAATTAGGACAGTGAGCACAGATACGCAGTATTTT. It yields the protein CASSLIRTVSTDTQYF. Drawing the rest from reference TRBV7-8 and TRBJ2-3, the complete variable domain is GAGVSQSPRYKVAKRGQDVALRCDPISGHVSLFWYQQALGQGPEFLTYFQNEAQLDKSGLPSDRFFAERPEGSVSTLKIQRTQQEDSAVYLCASSLIRTVSTDTQYFGPGTRLTVL.

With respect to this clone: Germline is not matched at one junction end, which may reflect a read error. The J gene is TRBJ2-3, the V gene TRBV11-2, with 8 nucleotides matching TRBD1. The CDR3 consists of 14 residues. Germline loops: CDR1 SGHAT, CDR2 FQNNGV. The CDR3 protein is CASSPRTGTGTQYF. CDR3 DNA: TGTGCCAGCAGCCCTCGGACCGGGACAGGTACGCAGTATTTT.